This T cell receptor (beta chain) stems from a study of blood T cells in healthy people across ages. Combining a sample-barcoded 5' primer with a J-beta primer mix, a second PCR ran for about 6 to 11 cycles. TCRdb itself ran the 5' RACE reads through MiXCR, one entry per CDR3 protein. The table records approximately 1.5 million distinct CDR3 sequences, around 36% of them present only once. Concerning this clonotype itself: The target antigen is unknown.

Donors gave roughly 9.1 milliliters of peripheral blood apiece. Study-level points and caveats: It was not possible, with unsorted PBMCs, to conclusively compare naive and antigen-experienced cells.

The clonotype comes from a young woman in good health. Sequencing was done on a sample of blood.

The CDR3 is CASSQLTGTSFIDTQYF. Written as DNA, the CDR3 is TGCGCCAGCAGCCAGCTAACCGGGACTAGCTTTATAGATACGCAGTATTTT. The chain carries TRBV4-1 and TRBJ2-3; 9 nucleotides align to TRBD2. The length of the CDR3 is 17 residues. Unmatched junction bases numbered 12, after V lost 3 bases and J lost 5 bases. Germline lookup yields CDR1 MGHRA and CDR2 YSYEKL.